This T cell receptor (beta chain) stems from a study of blood T cells in healthy people across ages (dated by TCRdb to 2015 to 2017). With regard to the full study: Template switching captured roughly one uniquely barcoded TCR beta cDNA molecule per two T cells in model experiments. Using deep sequencing normalized with unique cDNA molecular identifiers, the study measured how TCR beta repertoire diversity changes with age. The donors were divided into four age groups: young (average approximately 15 years), middle-aged (approximately 42), aged (approximately 62) and long-lived (about 80). To avoid experimental bias, donors of different ages were distributed randomly across sequencing lanes. For two donors (one aged 18 to 30 and one aged 80 or older), the study analyzed two additional independent replicas of 1 million unique cDNA reads from the same blood draw. Overall study outcomes, separate from this receptor: The percentage of naive T cells measured by flow cytometry correlated strongly with observed TCR beta diversity. Conclusive comparison of naive and antigen-experienced compartments was prevented by the profiling of bulk unsorted PBMCs. As age increased, observed TCR beta diversity per million T cells dropped in a roughly linear way, and a significant reduction was already evident by age roughly 40. Estimates of total diversity based on one million sequenced T cells were considered lower bounds and underestimates. Compared with the aged group, the long-lived group had more naive CD4+ T cells, fewer expanded clones and increased TCR diversity, suggesting age selection. Because donor CMV infection status was unknown, age-related changes in expanded clonotypes were potentially confounded.

This clonotype has more than one count but fewer than ten. Its binding antigen is unknown. No much larger clone is present one base from it, and per-base qualities are unavailable. Based on the germline V gene, the CDR1 and CDR2 sequences are MNHNS and SASEGT. The CDR3 sequence holds 14 residues, the cysteine and phenylalanine included. Here the CDR3 DNA is all that survives: 42 bases in frame from base 1. The roughly 39 donors, aged about 6 to 95 years, were systemically healthy Caucasian individuals from Russia. Each donor gave 8 to 10 milliliters of peripheral blood, drawn into EDTA-treated Vacutainer tubes. Ficoll-Paque density-gradient centrifugation was used to isolate PBMCs, with at least 6 million per sample. Total RNA was extracted from PBMCs with Trizol reagent, with at least 5 micrograms obtained per sample. Naive CD45RAhigh/CD27high T cell percentages were measured by flow cytometry on a PBMC aliquot from every donor.

The method behind the library was 5' RACE. Sequenced using an Illumina HiSeq 2500. The second PCR ran for about 6 to 12 cycles and used a J-beta primer mix along with a sample-barcoded 5' primer. A unique molecular identifier was introduced onto each TCR beta cDNA molecule by a template-switch 5' adaptor carrying 12 random nucleotides. Each sample yielded at least 2.5 million CDR3-containing paired-end reads. The Mint cDNA synthesis kit, primed by a TRBC-specific oligonucleotide, was used to synthesize first-strand cDNA from all RNA. Following uracil-DNA glycosylase treatment, a first 18-cycle PCR with universal primers M1SS and BC2_uni_R was performed on all cDNA. Under the source paper's analysis protocol: Normalization of each sample was performed by random selection of 1 million high-quality reads, each carrying a distinct molecular identifier. Instead of being binned into consensus sequences, reads that shared molecular identifiers were thrown out. MiTCR, run with a Q25 quality threshold and the strictest error-elimination algorithm, handled CDR3 identification, clonotype clustering and error correction. A nonparametric unseen species model with Euler transformation was used to estimate lower-bound total TCR beta diversity. The public reads were reprocessed in TCRdb via fastp at Q25 and MiXCR, keeping in-frame beta chains. Every entry covers one CDR3 protein and lists the most common genes and DNA from its rows. The V and J calls here are based on TCRdb, not the publication. The sample includes about 1.8 million distinct CDR3 sequences, with approximately 50% observed a single time. Around 2.1% of the sample is in the top ten clones.

The receptor comes from a woman between 35 and 50 years old in good health. The chain links TRBV6-1 with TRBJ2-5, with TRBD1 matching 8 junction bases. The DNA end favors TRBJ2-7, so the J call may be wrong. The specimen sequenced was blood. The CDR3 here reads CASSEVGQGYEQYF. The sequenced DNA is TGTGCCAGCAGTGAAGTAGGACAGGGTTACGAGCAGTACTTC.